This TCR beta chain was captured in a study of patients and donors after allogeneic stem cell transplantation. A few counts support this clonotype. Trimming removed 1 base from V and 5 bases from J, with 11 bases in between. Germline CDR1 and CDR2: MGHRA and YSYEKL. CDR3 length equals 14 residues. Each CDR3 protein is one row after TCRdb ran MiXCR on the RT-PCR reads. The sample includes hundreds of thousands of distinct CDR3 sequences, roughly 15% of them seen just once. The rearrangement uses TRBV4-1 and TRBJ1-2; D remains ambiguous. The material sequenced was blood, either unsorted or a sorted T cell fraction (not recorded which). The source is a human donor who was either an allogeneic HSCT recipient or a stem cell or donor lymphocyte infusion donor (not recorded which). It is not recorded whose cells these are; they may come from a transplant donor. CDR3 in DNA: TGCGCCAGCAGCCAAGTAACCACAGAATATGGCTACACCTTC. As protein: CASSQVTTEYGYTF.